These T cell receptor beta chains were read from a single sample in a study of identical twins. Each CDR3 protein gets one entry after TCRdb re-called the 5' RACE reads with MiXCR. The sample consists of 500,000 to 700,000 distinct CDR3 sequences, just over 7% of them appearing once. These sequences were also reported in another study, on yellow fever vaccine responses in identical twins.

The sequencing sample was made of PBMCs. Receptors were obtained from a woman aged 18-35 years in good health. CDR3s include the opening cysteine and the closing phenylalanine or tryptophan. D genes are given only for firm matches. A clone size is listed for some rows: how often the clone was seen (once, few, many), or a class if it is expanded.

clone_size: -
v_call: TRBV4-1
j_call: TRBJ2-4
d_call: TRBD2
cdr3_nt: TGCGCCAGCAGCCAAGATCCGGGAGGCTTAAACGACCCTCTAGCCAAAAACATTCAGTACTTC
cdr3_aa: CASSQDPGGLNDPLAKNIQYF

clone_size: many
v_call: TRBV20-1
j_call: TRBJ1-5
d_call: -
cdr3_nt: TGCAGTGCCCGCGGGGATCAAAATAGCAATCAGCCCCAGCATTTT
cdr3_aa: CSARGDQNSNQPQHF

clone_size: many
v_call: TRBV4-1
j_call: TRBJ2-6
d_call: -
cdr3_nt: TGCGCCAGCAGCCAAGATCCAGGTCCGAGCTCTGGGGCCAACGTCCTGACTTTC
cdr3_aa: CASSQDPGPSSGANVLTF

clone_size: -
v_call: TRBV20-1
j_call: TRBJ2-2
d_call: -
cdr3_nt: TGCAGTGCTAGATGGCAGTCTACCGGGGAGCTGTTTTTT
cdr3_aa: CSARWQSTGELFF

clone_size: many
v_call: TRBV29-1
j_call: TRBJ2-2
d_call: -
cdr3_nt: TGCAGCGTTCAGGGTACAGGGGAGCTGTTTTTT
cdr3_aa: CSVQGTGELFF

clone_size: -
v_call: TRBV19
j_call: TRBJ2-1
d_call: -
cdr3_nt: TGTGCCAGTAGTATGGGGGGTAACGATGAGCAGTTCTTC
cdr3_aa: CASSMGGNDEQFF

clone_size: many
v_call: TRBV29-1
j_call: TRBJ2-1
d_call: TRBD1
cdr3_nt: TGCAGCGGGGAAGGGGGCGGGTGGAATGAGCAGTTCTTC
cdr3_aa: CSGEGGGWNEQFF

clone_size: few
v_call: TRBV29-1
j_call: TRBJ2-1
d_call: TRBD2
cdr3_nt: TGCAGCGTTGGGGGACTAGAATCGCCGACCCCCTACAATGAGCAGTTCTTC
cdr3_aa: CSVGGLESPTPYNEQFF

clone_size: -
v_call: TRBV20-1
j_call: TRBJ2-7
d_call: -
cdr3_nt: TGCAGTGCTGCGACAGACACCTACGAGCAGTACTTC
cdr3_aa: CSAATDTYEQYF

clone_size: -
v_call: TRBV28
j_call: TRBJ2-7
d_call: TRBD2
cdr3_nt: TGTGCCAGCCGACTAGCGGGAGCACTTGAGCAGTACTTC
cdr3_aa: CASRLAGALEQYF

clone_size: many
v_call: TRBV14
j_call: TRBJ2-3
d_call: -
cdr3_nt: TGTGCCAGCAGCTACCGTGTGACCTTAGGCACAGATACGCAGTATTTT
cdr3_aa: CASSYRVTLGTDTQYF

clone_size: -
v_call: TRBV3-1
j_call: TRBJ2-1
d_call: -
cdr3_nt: TGTGCCAGCAGCCAGGACTACAACCCGAGGAACAATGAGCAGTTCTTC
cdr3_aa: CASSQDYNPRNNEQFF

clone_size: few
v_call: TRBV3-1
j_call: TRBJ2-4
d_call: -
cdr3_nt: TGTGCCAGCAGCTTTGGGCGGGGCGGAGCCTTAGCCAAAAACATTCAGTACTTC
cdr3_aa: CASSFGRGGALAKNIQYF

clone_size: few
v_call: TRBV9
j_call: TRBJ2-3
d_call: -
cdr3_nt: TGTGCCAGCAGCGTAGTGGTCGGGTTATATCCAGATACGCAGTATTTT
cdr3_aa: CASSVVVGLYPDTQYF

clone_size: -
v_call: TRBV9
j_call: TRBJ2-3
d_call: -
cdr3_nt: TGTGCCAGCAGCGAAACCCGGGGAGGATACACAGATACGCAGTATTTT
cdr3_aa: CASSETRGGYTDTQYF

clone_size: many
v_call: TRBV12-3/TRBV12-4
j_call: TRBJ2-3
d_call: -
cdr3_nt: TGTGCCAGCAGTTTAGTAGCACCGAGCACAGATACGCAGTATTTT
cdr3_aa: CASSLVAPSTDTQYF

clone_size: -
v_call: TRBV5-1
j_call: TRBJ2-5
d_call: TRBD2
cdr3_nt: TGCGCCAGCAGCCAGAGACTAGCGGGAGGTGGGGGTTCTCAAGAGACCCAGTACTTC
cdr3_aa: CASSQRLAGGGGSQETQYF

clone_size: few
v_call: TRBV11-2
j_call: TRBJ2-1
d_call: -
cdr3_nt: TGTGCCAGCAGCTTTCTAGAGAACTACAATGAGCAGTTCTTC
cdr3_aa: CASSFLENYNEQFF

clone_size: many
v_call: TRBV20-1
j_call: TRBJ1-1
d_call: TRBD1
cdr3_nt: TGCAGTGCCCCAGGGTCAGGGGGCGCGGGAACTGAAGCTTTCTTT
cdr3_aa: CSAPGSGGAGTEAFF

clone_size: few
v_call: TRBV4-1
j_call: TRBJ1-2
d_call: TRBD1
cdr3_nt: TGCGCCAGCAGCCAACGAACGGACAGGGGGCAAGGCTACACCTTC
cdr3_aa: CASSQRTDRGQGYTF

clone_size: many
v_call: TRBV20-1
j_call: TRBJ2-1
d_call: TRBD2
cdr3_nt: TGCAGTGCCCAGGGACTAGCGGGAGAAATTGAGCAGTTCTTC
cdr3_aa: CSAQGLAGEIEQFF

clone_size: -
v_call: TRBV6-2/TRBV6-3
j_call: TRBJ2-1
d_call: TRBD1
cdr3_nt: TGTGCCAGCAGTTCCACCGGGACAGGGGGGAAGCAGTTCTTC
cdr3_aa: CASSSTGTGGKQFF

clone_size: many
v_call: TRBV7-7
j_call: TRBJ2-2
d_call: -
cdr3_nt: TGTGCCAGCAGCCCCCGGGGGGCGACCGGGGAGCTGTTTTTT
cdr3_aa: CASSPRGATGELFF

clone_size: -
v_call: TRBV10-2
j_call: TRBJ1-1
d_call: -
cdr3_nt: TGCGCCAGCAGTGAGCCGAGGGGCGGTGACACTGAAGCTTTCTTT
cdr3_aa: CASSEPRGGDTEAFF

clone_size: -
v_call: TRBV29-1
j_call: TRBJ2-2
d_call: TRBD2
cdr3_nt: TGCAGCGTTGAAACCACAACTCGGACTAGCGGAAACACCGGGGAGCTGTTTTTT
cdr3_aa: CSVETTTRTSGNTGELFF

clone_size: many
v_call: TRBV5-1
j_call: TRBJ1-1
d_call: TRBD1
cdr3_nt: TGCGCCAGCACCTACGACAGGGGCGGTTTCACGGCTTTCTTT
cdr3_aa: CASTYDRGGFTAFF

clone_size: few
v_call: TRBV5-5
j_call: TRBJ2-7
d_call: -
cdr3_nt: TGTGCCAGCAGCTTGGAGACGGGGAGCGAGCAGTACTTC
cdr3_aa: CASSLETGSEQYF

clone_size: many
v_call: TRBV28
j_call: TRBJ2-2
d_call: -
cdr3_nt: TGTGCCAGCACCTGGGGGACGAACACCGGGGAGCTGTTTTTT
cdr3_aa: CASTWGTNTGELFF

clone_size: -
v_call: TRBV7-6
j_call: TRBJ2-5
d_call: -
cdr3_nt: TGTGCCAGCAGCCTCCTGAGTATCCAAGAGACCCAGTACTTC
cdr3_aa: CASSLLSIQETQYF

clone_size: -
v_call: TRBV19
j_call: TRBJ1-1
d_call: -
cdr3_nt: TGTGCCAGCTATGGGACTGAAGCTTTCTTT
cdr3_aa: CASYGTEAFF

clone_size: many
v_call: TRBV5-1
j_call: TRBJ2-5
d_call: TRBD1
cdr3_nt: TGCGCCAGCAGCTCGGGACAGCAAGAGACCCAGTACTTC
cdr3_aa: CASSSGQQETQYF

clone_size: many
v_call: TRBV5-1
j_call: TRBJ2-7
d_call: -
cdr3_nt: TGCGCCAGCAGTCTTGGGGGCGGTTCCCCCGGATACGAGCAGTACTTC
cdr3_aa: CASSLGGGSPGYEQYF

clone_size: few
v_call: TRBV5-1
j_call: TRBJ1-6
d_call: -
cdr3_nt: TGCGCCAGCAGCTTGGTGCTTCAGGGCTTAGGGTCACCCCTCCACTTT
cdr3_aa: CASSLVLQGLGSPLHF

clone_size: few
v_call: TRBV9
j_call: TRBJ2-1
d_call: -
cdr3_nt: TGTGCCAGCAGCCCTCAATTGGGGGGGCCGTACAATGAGCAGTTCTTC
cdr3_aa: CASSPQLGGPYNEQFF

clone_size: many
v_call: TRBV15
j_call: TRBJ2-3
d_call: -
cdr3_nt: TGTGCCACCAGCAACCCCGGACAAAGTGTTACGCAGTATTTT
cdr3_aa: CATSNPGQSVTQYF

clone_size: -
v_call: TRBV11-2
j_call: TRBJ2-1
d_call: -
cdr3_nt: TGTGCCAGCAGCCCGAATCTCGCTGTAGGTGAGCAGTTCTTC
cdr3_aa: CASSPNLAVGEQFF

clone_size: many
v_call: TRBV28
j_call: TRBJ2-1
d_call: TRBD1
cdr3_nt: TGTGCCAGCAGCACTCCGGGACAGGGGGGGAGTGAGCAGTTCTTC
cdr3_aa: CASSTPGQGGSEQFF

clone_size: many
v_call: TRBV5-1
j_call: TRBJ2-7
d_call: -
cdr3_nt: TGCGCCAGCAGCATCGGACAGTACGAGCAGTACTTC
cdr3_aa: CASSIGQYEQYF

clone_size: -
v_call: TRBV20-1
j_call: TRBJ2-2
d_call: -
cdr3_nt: TGCAGTGCTAGAGGCCCCGGAGAGGCAGGGACCCCGTCTGCCGGGGAGCTGTTTTTT
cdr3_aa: CSARGPGEAGTPSAGELFF

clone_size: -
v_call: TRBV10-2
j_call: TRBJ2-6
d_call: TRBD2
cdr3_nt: TGCGCCAGCAGCGGACTAGCGGGTGAATACTCTGGGGCCAACGTCCTGACTTTC
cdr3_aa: CASSGLAGEYSGANVLTF

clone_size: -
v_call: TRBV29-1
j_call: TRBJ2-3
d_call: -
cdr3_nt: TGCAGCGTTAAACAGAATTCAGATACGCAGTATTTT
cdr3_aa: CSVKQNSDTQYF

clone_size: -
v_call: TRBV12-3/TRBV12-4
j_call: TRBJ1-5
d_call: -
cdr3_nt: TGTGCCAGCAGTAGAACAGGGAGCCAGCCCCAGCATTTT
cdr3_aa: CASSRTGSQPQHF

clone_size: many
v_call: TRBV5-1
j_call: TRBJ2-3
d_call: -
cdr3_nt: TGCGCCAGCAGACCACGACAGCCTACCACAGATACGCAGTATTTT
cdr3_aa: CASRPRQPTTDTQYF

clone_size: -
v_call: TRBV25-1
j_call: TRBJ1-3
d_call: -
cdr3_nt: TGTGCCAGCAGCCAGACACCCTCTGGAAACACCATATATTTT
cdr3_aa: CASSQTPSGNTIYF

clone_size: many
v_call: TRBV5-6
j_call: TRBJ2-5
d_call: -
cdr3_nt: TGTGCCAGCAGCCCGCCGGGGACCTTAAGAAGAGAGACCCAGTACTTC
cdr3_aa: CASSPPGTLRRETQYF

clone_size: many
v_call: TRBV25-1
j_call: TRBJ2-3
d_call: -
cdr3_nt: TGTGCCAGCAGTGAATTCGGACACACAGATACGCAGTATTTT
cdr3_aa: CASSEFGHTDTQYF

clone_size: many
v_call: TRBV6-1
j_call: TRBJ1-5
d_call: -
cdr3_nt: TGTGCCAGCACTCACAGCAATCAGCCCCAGCATTTT
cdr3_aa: CASTHSNQPQHF

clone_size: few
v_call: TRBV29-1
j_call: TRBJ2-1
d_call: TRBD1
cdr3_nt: TGCAGCGTCGCGGGACAGGGGATCGGCAATGAGCAGTTCTTC
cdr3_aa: CSVAGQGIGNEQFF

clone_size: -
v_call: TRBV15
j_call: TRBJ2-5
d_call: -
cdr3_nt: TGTGCCACCAGCAGAGATCGGACGGCTGGTGCCCAGTACTTC
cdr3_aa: CATSRDRTAGAQYF

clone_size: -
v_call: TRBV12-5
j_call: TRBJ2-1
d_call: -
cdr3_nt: TGTGCTAGTGGGCGTGACCCGAATTCCTACAATGAGCAGTTCTTC
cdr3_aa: CASGRDPNSYNEQFF

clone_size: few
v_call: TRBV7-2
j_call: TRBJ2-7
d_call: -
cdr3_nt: TGTGCCAGCAGCTTAGGGGGCGAAGTGTACGAGCAGTACTTC
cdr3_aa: CASSLGGEVYEQYF

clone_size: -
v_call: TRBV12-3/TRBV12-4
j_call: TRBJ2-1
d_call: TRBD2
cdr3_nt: TGTGCCAGCAAATACTCGGGACTATTATACAATGAGCAGTTCTTC
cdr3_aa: CASKYSGLLYNEQFF

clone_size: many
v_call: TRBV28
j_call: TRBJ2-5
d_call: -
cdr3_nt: TGTGCCAGCAGTCCCCGGGGAGGAGGACCAAAAGAGACCCAGTACTTC
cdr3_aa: CASSPRGGGPKETQYF

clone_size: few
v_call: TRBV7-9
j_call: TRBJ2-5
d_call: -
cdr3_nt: TGTGCCAGCAGAAGCACGGATGCTAACCAAGAGACCCAGTACTTC
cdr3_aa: CASRSTDANQETQYF

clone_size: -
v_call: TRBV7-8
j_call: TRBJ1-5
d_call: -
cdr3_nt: TGTGCCAGCAGCCCGGTGAGGAATCAGCCCCAGCATTTT
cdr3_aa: CASSPVRNQPQHF

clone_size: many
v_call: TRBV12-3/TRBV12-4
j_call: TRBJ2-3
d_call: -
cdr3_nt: TGTGCCAGCAGTTTGCTAATCACAGATACGCAGTATTTT
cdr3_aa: CASSLLITDTQYF

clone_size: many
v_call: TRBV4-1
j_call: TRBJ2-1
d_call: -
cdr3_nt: TGCGCCAGCAGCCAAGTGGTTCACTCCTACAATGAGCAGTTCTTC
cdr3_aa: CASSQVVHSYNEQFF

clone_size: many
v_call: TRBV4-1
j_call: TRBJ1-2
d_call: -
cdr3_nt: TGCGCCAGCAGCCCTCGGACAGAGACTAACTATGGCTACACCTTC
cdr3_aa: CASSPRTETNYGYTF

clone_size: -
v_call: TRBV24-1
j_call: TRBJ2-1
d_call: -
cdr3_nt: TGTGCCACCAGTCGGCAGGTCAACGAGCAGTTCTTC
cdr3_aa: CATSRQVNEQFF

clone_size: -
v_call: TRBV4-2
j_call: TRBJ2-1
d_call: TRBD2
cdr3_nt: TGTGCCAGCAGCCAAGATGATACCCTAGCGGGAGGCATTAGGAATGAGCAGTTCTTC
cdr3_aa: CASSQDDTLAGGIRNEQFF